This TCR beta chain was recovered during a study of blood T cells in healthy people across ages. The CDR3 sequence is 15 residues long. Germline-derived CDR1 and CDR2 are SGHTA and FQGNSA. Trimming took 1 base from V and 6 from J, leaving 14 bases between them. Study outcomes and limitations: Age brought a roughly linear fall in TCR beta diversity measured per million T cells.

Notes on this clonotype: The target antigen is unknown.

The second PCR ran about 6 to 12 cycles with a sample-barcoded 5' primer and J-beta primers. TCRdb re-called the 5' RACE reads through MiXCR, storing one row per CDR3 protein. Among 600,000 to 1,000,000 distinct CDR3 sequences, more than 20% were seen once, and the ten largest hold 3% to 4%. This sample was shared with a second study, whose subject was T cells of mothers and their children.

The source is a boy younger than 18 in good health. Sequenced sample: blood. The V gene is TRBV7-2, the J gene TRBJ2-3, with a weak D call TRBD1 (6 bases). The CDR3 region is CASSLEGTFPDTQYF. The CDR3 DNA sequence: TGTGCCAGCAGCTTAGAGGGGACATTCCCGGATACGCAGTATTTT.